This T cell receptor (beta chain) came from a study of blood T cell repertoires in COVID-19. The CDR3 is made up of 14 amino acids. Germline lookup yields CDR1 SGHTS and CDR2 YDEGEE. With V trimmed by 4 bases and J by 7 bases, 6 bases remained unmatched. Libraries were prepared by immunoSEQ multiplex PCR; TCRdb keeps only in-frame clonotypes and omits some of them. Here the sample spans some 86,000 clones, 85% being singletons. The source material was peripheral blood. The receptor was isolated from a woman in her sixties or seventies with acute or convalescent COVID-19. J is TRBJ2-1 and V is TRBV5-8; 9 bases line up with TRBD1. The CDR3 is CASSLGTGRNEQFF. The DNA of the CDR3 is TGTGCCAGCAGCCTAGGGACAGGGAGAAATGAGCAGTTCTTC.